The source of this TCR beta chain is a study of control samples from healthy donors and cancer patients. Libraries were prepared by immunoSEQ multiplex PCR; TCRdb keeps only in-frame clonotypes and omits some of them. The sample holds about 150,000 clones, 92% seen once. V was pared by 8 bases and J by 1 base, with 14 bases between. The germline CDR1 and CDR2 sequences are MNHEY and SVGAGI. This CDR3 spans 15 amino acids. This sequence originates from a woman in her thirties in good health. The chain links TRBV6-5 to TRBJ2-2; D unclear. Sequences were obtained from blood. CDR3 nucleotides: TGTGCCAGCGGAACGAAAGCCGGGAACACCGGGGAGCTGTTTTTT. This sequence encodes CASGTKAGNTGELFF.